The 19 T cell receptor beta chains below come from one sample, sequenced in a study of CD8+CD57+ T cells in acquired aplastic anemia. TCR beta VDJ and CDR3 profiling used genomic DNA as template. Using its own MiXCR run on the reads, TCRdb lists one record per CDR3 protein. The sample carries roughly 150,000 distinct CDR3 sequences, around 40% recorded once. Sequenced sample: sorted CD4+, CD8+, or CD8+CD57+ T cells (not recorded which) from PBMCs. The receptor source for this set is a human donor in good health.

This clonotype was seen ten or more times. The chain employs TRBV10-1 and TRBJ1-1; 9 bases agree with TRBD1. The length of the CDR3 is 12 residues. The germline gives CDR1 WNHNN, CDR2 SYGVQD (reference sequence). Trimming cost V 5 bases and J 6 bases; bases outside gene matches: 1. The CDR3 spells CASSRQGAEAFF. CDR3 bases: TGCGCCAGCAGTAGACAGGGGGCTGAAGCTTTCTTT.

In the case of this clonotype: A much more abundant neighbour one base away suggests this may be a read error. V and J are TRBV5-4 and TRBJ2-4; D is uncertain. CDR1 is SGHNT, CDR2 YYREEE, per germline (reference sequence). CDR3 length: 14 amino acids. V was clipped by 2 bases and J by 0 bases, with 6 bases between them. CDR3 nucleotides: TGTGCCAGCAGCTTTGGATTAGCCAAAAACATTCAGTACTTC. Protein product: CASSFGLAKNIQYF.

This clonotype was seen only a few times. The gene calls are TRBV15 and TRBJ2-3; D unclear. V lost 5 bases to trimming and J lost 4 bases, with 16 bases between them. CDR1 and CDR2 (germline): LNHNV, YYDKDF (reference sequence). The CDR3 contains 15 residues. CDR3 in amino acids: CATSPSTHLADTQYF. CDR3 in DNA: TGTGCCACCAGCCCTTCGACCCACCTAGCAGATACGCAGTATTTT.

The chain couples TRBV25-1 to TRBJ1-1; D is perhaps TRBD1 (5 bases). V lost 7 bases and J lost 7, with 13 bases in between. This CDR3 is built from 12 residues. The germline gives CDR1 MGHDK, CDR2 SYGVNS. The CDR3, as DNA: TGTGCCAGCATCGGGACGGCGAGTGAAGCTTTCTTT. Its protein product is CASIGTASEAFF. The complete variable domain, with remaining parts taken from reference TRBV25-1 and TRBJ1-1, reads EADIYQTPRYLVIGTGKKITLECSQTMGHDKMYWYQQDPGMELHLIHYSYGVNSTEKGDLSSESTVSRIRTEHFPLTLESARPSHTSQYLCASIGTASEAFFGQGTRLTVV.

J is TRBJ2-6 and V is TRBV29-1; maybe TRBD1 (6 bases). Trimming cost V 7 bases and J 2 bases, with 6 bases left between them. In germline, CDR1 is SQVTM, CDR2 ANQGSEA. This CDR3 comprises 12 residues. The CDR3 coding sequence is TGCAGCGCAGGGGCTGGGGCCAACGTCCTGACTTTC. Its protein is CSAGAGANVLTF.

This clonotype was seen ten or more times. CDR3 protein: CASRGETGQPQHF. DNA for the CDR3: TGTGCCAGCAGGGGGGAAACAGGTCAGCCCCAGCATTTT. The chain carries TRBV2 and TRBJ1-5; tentative D call: TRBD1 (5 bases). The CDR3 contains 13 residues. CDR1 and CDR2 (germline): SNHLY, FYNNEI. V was shortened by 6 bases and J by 6 bases, with 12 bases between the two germline ends.

This clonotype was seen once. The rearrangement joins TRBV30 to TRBJ1-5; D might be TRBD1 (6 bases). The length of the CDR3 is 13 residues. V gave up 0 bases and J gave up 7 bases, with 10 bases separating them. CDR1 and CDR2 from the germline V gene are GTSNPN and SVGIG (reference sequence). CDR3: CAWSVDTGQPQHF. CDR3 in DNA: TGTGCCTGGAGTGTCGATACAGGGCAGCCCCAGCATTTT.

V usage is TRBV19 and J usage is TRBJ1-5; no definite D call. Deletions cut 5 bases from V and 2 bases from J, with 10 bases between. Germline-derived CDR1 and CDR2 are LNHDA and SQIVND (reference sequence). This CDR3 spans 14 amino acids. The CDR3 DNA sequence: TGTGCCAGTAGTTTCGGAGTGGGCAATCAGCCCCAGCATTTT. It is translated as CASSFGVGNQPQHF. Complete variable domain (other parts from reference TRBV19 and TRBJ1-5): DGGITQSPKYLFRKEGQNVTLSCEQNLNHDAMYWYRQDPGQGLRLIYYSQIVNDFQKGDIAEGYSVSREKKESFPLTVTSAQKNPTAFYLCASSFGVGNQPQHFGDGTRLSIL.

This clonotype was picked up many times. The chain is built from TRBV19 and TRBJ2-5, with D tentatively TRBD2 (6 bases). Looked up from germline, CDR1 is LNHDA and CDR2 is SQIVND (reference sequence). Trimming left V 9 bases short and J 4 bases short, with 15 bases between. The CDR3 is made up of 13 amino acids. CDR3 residues: CASRSTSRETQYF. The CDR3 nucleotides are TGTGCCAGCCGATCCACTAGCCGAGAGACCCAGTACTTC.

This chain connects TRBV6-1 to TRBJ2-7; TRBD2 might be the D (5 bases). This CDR3 has 13 amino acids. Germline loops: CDR1 MNHNS, CDR2 SASEGT. Deletions cut 6 bases from V and 1 base from J, with 10 bases between. The CDR3 here is CASSTAESYEQYF. CDR3 nucleotides: TGTGCCAGCAGCACAGCGGAGTCCTACGAGCAGTACTTC.

CDR3 bases: TGTGCCAGTAGCGTCCAGGACAGGGTTAATTCACCCCTCCACTTT. It translates to CASSVQDRVNSPLHF. V and J are TRBV19 and TRBJ1-6; TRBD1 aligns across 8 bases. The ends lost 6 bases at V and 6 bases at J; junction bases unmatched: 7. Germline CDR1 reads LNHDA; CDR2 reads SQIVND (reference sequence). The CDR3 length is 15 residues.

The CDR3 region has the DNA TGTGCCAGCAGTCACACTAGCGGAACATTCTACAATGAGCAGTTCTTC. Translated: CASSHTSGTFYNEQFF. V is TRBV2 and J is TRBJ2-1; 8 bases agree with TRBD2. This CDR3 is 16 amino acids long. J gave up 3 bases and V 5 bases, and 9 bases lay outside the gene matches. The germline V gene has CDR1 SNHLY and CDR2 FYNNEI.

This clonotype has just a few counts. The chain has TRBV6-1 and TRBJ1-2; a possible D gene is TRBD1 (5 bases). CDR1 MNHNS and CDR2 SASEGT come from the germline V gene. Trimming took off 1 base at V and 2 bases at J, with 17 bases between the two ends. The CDR3 is 17 residues long. The CDR3 sequence: CASSEVSGTPRNYGYTF. The CDR3 bases are TGTGCCAGCAGTGAAGTCTCCGGGACCCCAAGGAACTATGGCTACACCTTC.

The V call is TRBV10-3, the J call TRBJ1-6; 8 bases agree with TRBD1. The CDR3 runs 15 residues. Germline V gives CDR1 ENHRY, CDR2 SYGVKD. V lost 6 bases to trimming and J lost 2 bases; unmatched junction nucleotides: 3. CDR3 region: CAIRTGEAYNSPLHF. The CDR3 nucleotides are TGTGCCATCAGGACAGGGGAGGCCTATAATTCACCCCTCCACTTT.

The chain uses TRBV20-1 and TRBJ2-7; 11 bases fit TRBD1. The V and J ends lost 4 bases and 2 bases, in that order; junction bases with no gene match: 4. The CDR3 loop spans 14 amino acids. CDR1 DFQATT and CDR2 SNEGSKA come from the germline V gene (reference sequence). CDR3 sequence reads: CSAMPGQGAYEQYF. In DNA, the CDR3 is TGCAGTGCTATGCCGGGACAGGGGGCCTACGAGCAGTACTTC.

This clonotype showed up many times. The chain uses TRBV5-1 and TRBJ2-3, with a possible D match to TRBD1 (5 bases). This CDR3 is built from 14 residues. Germline loops: CDR1 SGHRS, CDR2 YFSETQ. Trimming removed 4 bases at V and 8 bases at J, with 17 bases between. As DNA, the CDR3 is TGCGCCAGCAGCCCTCCTGACAGCTTCGGTACGCAGTATTTT. This gives the protein CASSPPDSFGTQYF.

The chain carries TRBV5-5 and TRBJ1-5; no clear D gene. Germline values: CDR1 SGHKS, CDR2 YYEKEE (reference sequence). V lost 0 bases and J 5 bases, leaving 6 bases between the germline ends. The CDR3 has 13 amino acids. The CDR3, as DNA: TGTGCCAGCAGCTTGGGAGCTGATCAGCCCCAGCATTTT. Translated, it gives CASSLGADQPQHF.

For this clonotype: A much larger clone is a single base away; this may be a read error. This chain connects TRBV9 to TRBJ2-7; D is undetermined. The assigned J gene may be wrong: the sequence end matches TRBJ2-1 better. CDR3 length: 15 residues. Germline V gene sequence: CDR1 SGDLS, CDR2 YYNGEE. The CDR3 loop reads CASSVLSSGVSEQFF. The CDR3 DNA reads TGTGCCAGCAGCGTCTTGTCCTCAGGAGTGAGTGAGCAGTTCTTC.

This clonotype occurred many times. This chain links TRBV11-3 with TRBJ2-1; 9 positions match TRBD1. The V segment lost 5 bases and the J segment 7 bases; nucleotides outside the gene matches: 3. The CDR3 loop spans 13 amino acids. Germline V CDR1 and CDR2: SGHNT, YENEEA. The CDR3 spells CASSRDRANEQFF. In nucleotides, the CDR3 is TGTGCCAGCAGCCGGGACAGGGCGAATGAGCAGTTCTTC. Complete variable domain (other parts from reference TRBV11-3 and TRBJ2-1): EAGVVQSPRYKIIEKKQPVAFWCNPISGHNTLYWYLQNLGQGPELLIRYENEEAVDDSQLPKDRFSAERLKGVDSTLKIQPAELGDSAVYLCASSRDRANEQFFGPGTRLTVL.